This T cell receptor (beta chain) is drawn from a study of T cell changes during pregnancy in multiple sclerosis (dated by TCRdb to the late 2010s). With regard to the full study: The study examined how the T cell repertoire changed over the course of pregnancy in women with multiple sclerosis.

CDR1 SGHVS and CDR2 FNYEAQ were looked up in the germline V gene. The CDR3, cysteine through phenylalanine, is 17 amino acids long. Just the 51-base CDR3 DNA is kept, in frame starting at base 1. V sheds 0 bases and J sheds 5 bases, leaving 19 bases between their ends. The library was made by the immunoSEQ multiplex PCR assay. TCRdb obtained this table from immuneACCESS and retained in-frame rearrangements with V and J assigned. These tables miss some clones; where compared with another copy, unresolved V genes account for less than half of the shortfall, and the remainder is unexplained. This sample is represented by tens of thousands of clones; around 93% of them were singletons. The ten largest clones capture 1.8% of the sample. Comments on this clone: Its antigen is currently not known. Per-base quality was not reported, and no clone a single base away is much larger than it.

The rearranged chain carries TRBV7-6 and TRBJ2-5, with TRBD1 tentatively as D gene (6 bases match). This TCR came from a female donor with multiple sclerosis, enrolled in a pregnancy study. The source material was peripheral blood, sampled after pregnancy. For the CDR3, the sequence is CASSLANREIVTETQYF. The nucleotide sequence reads TGTGCCAGCAGCTTAGCCAACAGGGAAATTGTTACGGAGACCCAGTACTTC.